Listed below are T cell receptor beta chains from one sample, sequenced in a study of T cell responses to AZD1222 COVID-19 vaccine. The table came from immunoSEQ multiplex PCR; TCRdb's copy has only in-frame clones and leaves some out. The table lists some 180,000 clones, 87% of them singletons. Sequencing was performed on peripheral blood, taken 28 days after the second AZD1222 dose. All receptors derive from an adult who received the AZD1222 COVID-19 vaccine. Both conserved end residues are part of each CDR3. D genes are given only for firm matches. Some rows have no size entry. The others give once, few or many, or a class for an expanded clone.

>TRBV5-1|.|TRBJ1-6|once|16
CASSLAGDSYNSPLHF
TGCGCCAGCAGCTTGGCGGGGGACTCCTATAATTCACCCCTCCACTTT
>TRBV11-2|TRBD2|TRBJ2-3|.|15
CASSPLAGTTDTQYF
TGTGCCAGCAGCCCCTTAGCGGGGACCACAGATACGCAGTATTTT
>TRBV7-2|.|TRBJ1-1|.|13
CASRDPPEAEAFF
TGTGCCAGCCGGGACCCACCGGAAGCTGAAGCTTTCTTT
>TRBV5-1|.|TRBJ2-2|.|15
CASSDGSVNTGELFF
TGCGCCAGCAGCGACGGAAGCGTAAACACCGGGGAGCTGTTTTTT
>TRBV6-4|.|TRBJ1-2|.|15
CASRTVNGDRYGYTF
TGTGCCAGCAGAACGGTAAATGGGGACCGATATGGCTACACCTTC
>TRBV29-1|.|TRBJ1-1|.|12
CSVAYMNTEAFF
TGCAGCGTTGCCTACATGAACACTGAAGCTTTCTTT
>TRBV19|.|TRBJ2-7|.|13
CASKGLGGYEQYF
TGTGCCAGTAAAGGGTTAGGTGGCTACGAGCAGTACTTC
>TRBV10-3|TRBD1|TRBJ1-2|once|13
CAILDRTMVVYTF
TGTGCCATTCTGGACAGGACTATGGTGGTCTACACCTTC
>TRBV5-6|.|TRBJ2-7|.|13
CASSLRQDYEQYF
TGTGCCAGCAGCTTGCGACAGGACTACGAGCAGTACTTC
>TRBV9|TRBD2|TRBJ2-1|once|20
CASSDGRDSTSGGTYNEQFF
TGTGCCAGCAGCGACGGCCGGGACAGTACTAGCGGGGGTACCTACAATGAGCAGTTCTTC
>TRBV7-9|.|TRBJ2-1|.|12
CASSFLAYEQFF
TGTGCCAGCAGCTTCCTAGCGTATGAGCAGTTCTTC
>TRBV6-5|TRBD2|TRBJ2-7|.|16
CASSYSLEAGGKEQYF
TGTGCCAGCAGTTACTCGCTTGAGGCGGGGGGGAAGGAGCAGTACTTC